Detailed here is one T cell receptor beta chain. These data originate in a study of blood T cell repertoires in COVID-19. About the study: T cells, B-cell-depleted T cells, or PBMCs provided the cDNA or gDNA that served as material.

The repertoire was sequenced with immunoSEQ multiplex PCR; TCRdb's copy has only in-frame clones and lacks some. The table includes approximately 150,000 clones, 80% to 90% detected once. Germline CDR1 MNHNS, CDR2 SASEGT. The CDR3 is 16 amino acids. V lost 2 bases to trimming and J lost 2 bases; unmatched junction nucleotides: 6. The source material was peripheral blood. The origin of this receptor is a man between 65 and 80 years old with acute or convalescent COVID-19. The genes are TRBV6-1 and TRBJ2-3; 8 positions match TRBD1. The CDR3 coding sequence is TGTGCCAGCAGTGAACAGACAGGGGCCCTCACAGATACGCAGTATTTT. Protein: CASSEQTGALTDTQYF.